The sequence of this T cell receptor beta chain was determined in a study of cytomegalovirus exposure and HLA in healthy donors. Study-wide points: Some V segments, including TRBV6-2 and TRBV6-3, were excluded as indistinguishable. Later analysis suggested links between common viral pathogens and several top significant clusters.

The sample holds one count of this clone. Its antigen is not known. The CDR3 sequence is 15 residues long. Germline CDR1 is SGHRS and CDR2 is YFSETQ. Trimming removed 3 bases from V and 0 bases from J; junction bases left unmatched: 3. The PCR had 60 Vbeta and 13 Jbeta primers. Libraries were prepared by immunoSEQ multiplex PCR; TCRdb keeps only in-frame clonotypes and omits some of them. Of about 140,000 clones listed, 65% to 85% are singletons. This chain joins TRBV5-1 and TRBJ1-1; the match to TRBD1 covers 9 bases. The sequence came from a man aged 45 to 65 in good health and CMV-seronegative. The specimen sequenced was PBMCs. CDR3 sequence (DNA): TGCGCCAGCAGCTCGGACAGGGGTTTGAACACTGAAGCTTTCTTT. Translation: CASSSDRGLNTEAFF.